These T cell receptor beta chains were read from a single sample in a study of T cells in Graves' hyperthyroidism and ophthalmopathy. TCRdb reprocessed the multiplex PCR reads via MiXCR and lists one record per CDR3 protein. Of a few hundred thousand distinct CDR3 sequences in the sample, around 16% are singletons; the top ten hold less than 3.5%. The sequencing sample was made of blood. All receptors derive from a woman in her 40s with Graves' ophthalmopathy. The CDR3 runs from the conserved cysteine through the conserved F or W. The order of the fields is D gene, V gene, J gene, CDR3 protein. A D gene is named only where the DNA matches it firmly.

d_gene: -
v_gene: TRBV15
j_gene: TRBJ1-1
CDR3aa: CATSRDVGGQTEAFF

d_gene: -
v_gene: TRBV19
j_gene: TRBJ1-4
CDR3aa: CASRDRQSNEKLFF

d_gene: -
v_gene: TRBV29-1
j_gene: TRBJ1-1
CDR3aa: CSVGGQLNTEAFF

d_gene: TRBD2
v_gene: TRBV5-5
j_gene: TRBJ2-1
CDR3aa: CASSLAGVWDNEQFF

d_gene: TRBD2
v_gene: TRBV6-1
j_gene: TRBJ2-7
CDR3aa: CASTDLSGRSIYEQYF

d_gene: TRBD2
v_gene: TRBV20-1
j_gene: TRBJ2-3
CDR3aa: CSASRLAALTDTQYF

d_gene: TRBD2
v_gene: TRBV20-1
j_gene: TRBJ2-7
CDR3aa: CSASPPGLGYEQYF

d_gene: -
v_gene: TRBV20-1
j_gene: TRBJ2-3
CDR3aa: CSARDGSVSTDTQYF

d_gene: -
v_gene: TRBV5-6
j_gene: TRBJ2-3
CDR3aa: CASSSRDLKFTDTQYF

d_gene: -
v_gene: TRBV12-3/TRBV12-4
j_gene: TRBJ2-1
CDR3aa: CASSLTGSEEFF

d_gene: -
v_gene: TRBV2
j_gene: TRBJ2-5
CDR3aa: CASSQVNSQETQYF